This T cell receptor (beta chain) was observed in a study of early T cells in non-severe SARS-CoV-2 infection. One entry per CDR3 protein results from TCRdb running MiXCR on the 5' RACE reads. This sample yields approximately 77,000 distinct CDR3 sequences, of which roughly 12% are seen a single time; roughly 16% belongs to the top ten. This clonotype was seen more than once but under ten times. The CDR3 covers 15 residues. The V segment lost 7 bases and the J segment 0 bases; nucleotides outside the gene matches: 9. The germline CDR1 and CDR2 sequences are LNHDA and SQIVND (reference sequence). The chain is built from TRBV19 and TRBJ2-7, with 7 bases lining up with TRBD1. The TCR was taken from an adult who was a healthcare worker with PCR-confirmed SARS-CoV-2 infection or an uninfected control (not recorded which). The donor label of this sample is uncertain. This specimen was whole blood, taken at baseline. The DNA for the CDR3 is TGTGCCAGTAAACGCGCGACAGGGAGCTCCTACGAGCAGTACTTC. Translated: CASKRATGSSYEQYF.